A single sample gave rise to the 22 T cell receptor beta chains below, sequenced in a study of patients and donors after allogeneic stem cell transplantation (dated by TCRdb to about 2020). Libraries were prepared through RT-PCR. Sequencing was carried out with a NextSeq 550. TCRdb applied fastp at Q25 and MiXCR to the public reads, then kept only in-frame beta chains. Each entry is one CDR3 protein sequence, shown with its most common DNA and genes. Here the sample has some 960,000 distinct CDR3 sequences; roughly 18% occur a single time. Of the sample, roughly 6% is held by the ten largest clones. Sequenced: blood, either unsorted or a sorted T cell fraction (not recorded which). The receptor set was obtained from a human donor who was either an allogeneic HSCT recipient or a stem cell or donor lymphocyte infusion donor (not recorded which). It is not recorded whose cells these are; they may come from a transplant donor.

This clonotype was detected a few times. This chain uses TRBV5-1 with TRBJ2-1; possible D gene TRBD1, 5 bases. This CDR3 has 14 residues. Germline assignment: CDR1 SGHRS and CDR2 YFSETQ. With 4 bases removed from V and 6 bases from J, the gap between germline ends came to 14 bases. CDR3 sequence reads: CASSKLRVPNEQFF. The CDR3 region has the DNA TGCGCCAGCAGCAAGCTCAGGGTTCCCAATGAGCAGTTCTTC.

J is TRBJ2-1 and V is TRBV12-3 or TRBV12-4; no clear D gene. V shed 3 bases and J shed 6 bases, with 12 bases lying between them. This CDR3 is built from 14 residues. CDR3 DNA: TGTGCCAGCAGTTTCGTTCGTGCCTCCAATGAGCAGTTCTTC. This codes for CASSFVRASNEQFF.

This clonotype has a handful of counts. The chain employs TRBV6-1 and TRBJ1-5; TRBD1 is a possible D gene (6 bases). Germline assignment: CDR1 MNHNS and CDR2 SASEGT. The CDR3 consists of 16 residues. V lost 3 bases and J lost 0, with 12 bases in between. CDR3 protein: CASSDWGLGSNQPQHF. The DNA for the CDR3 is TGTGCCAGCAGTGATTGGGGGCTTGGTAGCAATCAGCCCCAGCATTTT.

V and J are TRBV24-1 and TRBJ2-3; maybe TRBD2 (5 bases). Trimming cost V 5 bases and J 2 bases, with 7 bases left between them. The germline gives CDR1 KGHDR, CDR2 SFDVKD. CDR3 length: 13 amino acids. This chain's CDR3 is CATSGRDTDTQYF. CDR3 sequence (DNA): TGTGCCACCAGTGGCCGGGACACAGATACGCAGTATTTT.

This chain links TRBV7-9 with TRBJ2-1, with 8 bases fitting TRBD2. This CDR3 contains 16 residues. Trimming cost V 6 bases and J 6 bases; bases outside gene matches: 13. Germline V gene data show CDR1 as SEHNR and CDR2 as FQNEAQ (reference sequence). The CDR3 here is CASRQTSETFINEQFF. The CDR3 nucleotides read TGTGCCAGCAGACAGACTAGCGAGACCTTTATCAATGAGCAGTTCTTC.

The V and J genes are TRBV29-1 and TRBJ2-2, with TRBD2 identical over 9 bases. Trimming at V came to 3 bases and at J to 5 bases, leaving 4 bases not matched to a gene. The CDR3 is made up of 14 amino acids. Germline V gene lookup returns CDR1 SQVTM and CDR2 ANQGSEA. The CDR3 DNA reads as TGCAGCGTTGAGACTAGCGGCAATACCGGGGAGCTGTTTTTT. Translation: CSVETSGNTGELFF.

This clonotype came up a few times. V and J are TRBV16 and TRBJ1-5, with unresolved D. CDR1 and CDR2 (germline): KGHSY, FQNENV. The CDR3 totals 15 residues. The ends were cut back, 3 bases at V and 4 bases at J, with 13 bases in the middle. Here the CDR3 DNA reads TGTGCCAGCAGCCAGCCGGCAGGTAATAATCAGCCCCAGCATTTT. The encoded protein is CASSQPAGNNQPQHF.

The chain employs TRBV10-3 and TRBJ2-1; D uncertain. Germline lookup yields CDR1 ENHRY and CDR2 SYGVKD. The CDR3 contains 15 residues. Trimming removed 4 bases from V and 1 base from J, with 11 bases in between. CDR3 DNA: TGTGCCATCAGTGTCCGGCGGAGTTCCTACAATGAGCAGTTCTTC. Protein sequence: CAISVRRSSYNEQFF.

The rearrangement links TRBV3-1 to TRBJ1-2, with a weak D call TRBD1 (6 bases). Germline assignment: CDR1 LGHDT and CDR2 YNNKEL (reference sequence). The CDR3 spans 13 residues. The germline V and J ends were trimmed by 4 bases and 8 bases, with 14 bases remaining between them. The CDR3 sequence is CASSRFLTGGYTF. The DNA for the CDR3 is TGTGCCAGCAGCCGCTTCTTAACAGGGGGCTACACCTTC.

This rearrangement joins TRBV20-1 to TRBJ2-3, with 14 bases fitting TRBD2. Germline loops: CDR1 DFQATT, CDR2 SNEGSKA (reference sequence). V dropped 6 bases and J dropped 2; count of bases not matched to a gene: 4. The CDR3 totals 15 residues. The CDR3 DNA reads as TGCAGTGCCCGGGGACTAGCGGGGGTCACAGATACGCAGTATTTT. Its protein is CSARGLAGVTDTQYF.

In its sample, this clonotype was seen a few times. This chain connects TRBV20-1 to TRBJ1-1; a weak D match, TRBD1 (6 bases). Trimming cost V 6 bases and J 8 bases, with 19 bases left between them. In germline, CDR1 is DFQATT, CDR2 SNEGSKA (reference sequence). The CDR3 covers 13 residues. In DNA, the CDR3 is TGCAGTGCCACTACAGGGCTCCAGACCGAAGCTTTCTTT. Amino acids: CSATTGLQTEAFF.

The gene calls are TRBV2 and TRBJ1-5, with 9 nucleotides matching TRBD1. The V and J ends lost 6 bases and 7 bases, in that order; junction bases with no gene match: 7. CDR3 size: 14 residues. Germline CDR1 and CDR2: SNHLY and FYNNEI. CDR3 protein: CASRGQGTQQPQHF. For the CDR3, the DNA is TGTGCCAGCAGGGGACAGGGTACGCAACAGCCCCAGCATTTT.

This clonotype has just a few counts. The chain uses TRBV11-1 and TRBJ2-3; possible D gene TRBD1, 5 bases. Germline lookup yields CDR1 SGHAT and CDR2 FQDESV (reference sequence). The CDR3 length is 18 residues. The germline V and J ends were trimmed by 5 bases and 2 bases, with 23 bases remaining between them. The CDR3 reads CASSPPAQGLLLTDTQYF. CDR3 bases: TGTGCCAGCAGCCCACCCGCGCAGGGCCTACTCCTCACAGATACGCAGTATTTT. The full variable domain, in which reference TRBV11-1 and TRBJ2-3 provide the parts outside the CDR3, is EAEVAQSPRYKITEKSQAVAFWCDPISGHATLYWYRQILGQGPELLVQFQDESVVDDSQLPKDRFSAERLKGVDSTLKIQPAELGDSAMYLCASSPPAQGLLLTDTQYFGPGTRLTVL.

The sample holds one count of this clonotype. The CDR3 loop is CASSVGPGMSTDTQYF. The CDR3 bases are TGTGCCAGCAGCGTAGGTCCGGGGATGAGCACAGATACGCAGTATTTT. The chain uses TRBV9 and TRBJ2-3; TRBD2 is a possible D gene (5 bases). This CDR3 contains 16 residues. Germline V gene sequence: CDR1 SGDLS, CDR2 YYNGEE. Trimming shortened V by 0 bases and J by 0 bases, and 11 bases separated the two germline ends.

The V gene is TRBV7-6, the J gene TRBJ2-5; TRBD2 might be the D (6 bases). The CDR3 consists of 15 residues. V was clipped by 5 bases and J by 0 bases, with 13 bases between them. CDR1 is SGHVS and CDR2 is FNYEAQ in the germline V gene. CDR3: CASSLMEGNQETQYF. DNA of the CDR3: TGTGCCAGCAGCCTAATGGAGGGGAACCAAGAGACCCAGTACTTC. Variable domain in full (rest from reference TRBV7-6 and TRBJ2-5): GAGVSQSPRYKVTKRGQDVALRCDPISGHVSLYWYRQALGQGPEFLTYFNYEAQQDKSGLPNDRFSAERPEGSISTLTIQRTEQRDSAMYRCASSLMEGNQETQYFGPGTRLLVL.

The V gene is TRBV18, the J gene TRBJ2-1; D unresolved. The CDR3 spans 14 residues. CDR1 KGHSH and CDR2 LQKENI come from the germline V gene. V lost 3 bases and J 7 bases, leaving 13 bases between the germline ends. The DNA for the CDR3 is TGTGCCAGCTCACCCCTAGGTTTCCGGAATGAGCAGTTCTTC. This codes for CASSPLGFRNEQFF. Full variable domain (remainder filled in from reference TRBV18 and TRBJ2-1): NAGVMQNPRHLVRRRGQEARLRCSPMKGHSHVYWYRQLPEEGLKFMVYLQKENIIDESGMPKERFSAEFPKEGPSILRIQQVVRGDSAAYFCASSPLGFRNEQFFGPGTRLTVL.

The chain is built from TRBV12-3 or TRBV12-4 and TRBJ2-3; 7 bases match TRBD1. After removal of 3 bases from V and 5 bases from J, the junction contained 5 bases not matched to a gene. The CDR3 is 14 residues long. CDR3 sequence reads: CASSLLGGQDTQYF. In DNA form, the CDR3 reads TGTGCCAGCAGTTTGTTAGGGGGCCAAGATACGCAGTATTTT.

The chain couples TRBV29-1 to TRBJ2-3, with D perhaps TRBD1 (5 bases). The germline V and J ends were trimmed by 3 bases and 2 bases, with 9 bases remaining between them. This CDR3 is built from 13 residues. The germline V gene encodes CDR1 SQVTM and CDR2 ANQGSEA. The CDR3 spells CSVDPRATDTQYF. The CDR3 DNA reads as TGCAGCGTTGACCCCAGGGCCACAGATACGCAGTATTTT.

This clonotype has a handful of counts. V usage is TRBV19 and J usage is TRBJ2-4; a possible D gene is TRBD1 (6 bases). V was pared by 7 bases and J by 3 bases, with 16 bases between. In germline, CDR1 is LNHDA, CDR2 SQIVND (reference sequence). The CDR3 sequence is 15 residues long. In DNA form, the CDR3 reads TGTGCCAGTACGGCGCCAGGGGAGAGCAAAAACATTCAGTACTTC. Translated, it gives CASTAPGESKNIQYF.

The CDR3 loop is CASSHNAGENLYSGNTIYF. DNA of the CDR3: TGTGCCAGCAGCCACAACGCAGGCGAGAATCTATACTCTGGAAACACCATATATTTT. The rearrangement links TRBV11-1 to TRBJ1-3; D call uncertain. The CDR3 is 19 amino acids. Germline CDR1 is SGHAT and CDR2 is FQDESV (reference sequence). Trimming took off 5 bases at V and 0 bases at J, with 23 bases between the two ends. The variable domain in full, completed from reference TRBV11-1 and TRBJ1-3, reads EAEVAQSPRYKITEKSQAVAFWCDPISGHATLYWYRQILGQGPELLVQFQDESVVDDSQLPKDRFSAERLKGVDSTLKIQPAELGDSAMYLCASSHNAGENLYSGNTIYFGEGSWLTVV.

The table lists this clonotype with many counts. A read error may account for a junction end that differs from germline. The chain recombines TRBV12-3 or TRBV12-4 with TRBJ1-6; a possible D gene is TRBD1 (5 bases). This CDR3 region has 13 residues. The DNA of the CDR3 is TGTGCCGGCAGGGTTATGGGTAATTCACCCCTCCACTTT. This translates into CAGRVMGNSPLHF.

CDR3 protein: CASSEFAGQGYEQYF. The CDR3, as DNA: TGTGCCAGCTCCGAATTTGCGGGACAGGGCTACGAGCAGTACTTC. The chain couples TRBV18 to TRBJ2-7, with TRBD1 matching over 9 bases. CDR1 KGHSH and CDR2 LQKENI come from the germline V gene. V trimming: 6 bases; J trimming: 3 bases; junction bases outside the gene matches: 9. This CDR3 comprises 15 residues.